The rows below give T cell receptor beta chains drawn from one sample of a study of identical twins. MiXCR, applied by TCRdb to the 5' RACE reads, yields one record per CDR3 protein. The table lists 140,000 to 150,000 distinct CDR3 sequences, roughly 3.5% of them singletons, with roughly 8% in the top ten. The specimen sequenced was memory T cells sorted from blood. The receptors were gathered from a man aged 18 to 35 in good health. Both conserved end residues are trimmed from each CDR3. Fields, in order: V gene, J gene, CDR3 protein.

TRBV5-1,TRBJ1-1,ASSFGAGGNTEAF
TRBV10-2,TRBJ1-5,ASSIGGNQPQH
TRBV6-2/TRBV6-3,TRBJ2-1,ASSGSGRSYNEQF
TRBV15,TRBJ2-1,ATSRDGGGSYNEQF
TRBV5-4,TRBJ2-1,ASSLRGGNEQF
TRBV2,TRBJ2-3,ASSAAPDTQY
TRBV27,TRBJ2-5,ASSMAGGPVTQY
TRBV18,TRBJ1-6,ASSPNLNSPLH
TRBV20-1,TRBJ2-1,SAISGRGSSYNEQF
TRBV5-1,TRBJ2-5,ASSLAGVRETQY
TRBV27,TRBJ2-1,ASLALGGPYNEQF
TRBV4-1,TRBJ1-1,ASSQEGAVVTEAF
TRBV7-9,TRBJ1-1,ASGQAGGIGTEAF